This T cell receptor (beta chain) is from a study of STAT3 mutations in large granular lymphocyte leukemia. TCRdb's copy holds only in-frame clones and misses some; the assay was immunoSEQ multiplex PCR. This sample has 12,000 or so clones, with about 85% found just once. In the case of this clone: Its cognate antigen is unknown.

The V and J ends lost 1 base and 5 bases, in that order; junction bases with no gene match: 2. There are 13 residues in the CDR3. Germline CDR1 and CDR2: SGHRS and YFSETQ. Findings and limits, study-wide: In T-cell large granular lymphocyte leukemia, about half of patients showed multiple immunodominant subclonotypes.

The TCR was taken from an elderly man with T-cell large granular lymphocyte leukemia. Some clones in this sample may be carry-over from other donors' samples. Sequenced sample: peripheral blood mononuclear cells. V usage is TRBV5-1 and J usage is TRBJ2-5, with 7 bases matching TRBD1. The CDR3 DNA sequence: TGCGCCAGCAGCTTGCTGGACAGGGAGACCCAGTACTTC. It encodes CASSLLDRETQYF.